The next 21 T cell receptor beta chains were all read from a single sample in a study of blood T cell repertoires in COVID-19. The table came from immunoSEQ multiplex PCR; TCRdb's copy has only in-frame clones and leaves some out. Of about 100,000 clones in the sample, around 64% were seen once. Sequenced input: peripheral blood. These TCRs come from a woman aged 40 to 50 with acute or convalescent COVID-19.

The V gene is TRBV29-1, the J gene TRBJ1-4, with TRBD1 identical over 8 bases. The CDR3 length is 16 residues. J lost 7 bases, V lost 4 bases, and 14 bases had no gene match. Germline CDR1 SQVTM, CDR2 ANQGSEA. The chain's CDR3 is CSVVGQVGVGGEKLFF. For the CDR3, the DNA is TGCAGCGTTGTGGGACAGGTGGGCGTTGGGGGTGAAAAACTGTTTTTT.

The chain carries TRBV21-1 and TRBJ1-1. TRBV21-1 represents a pseudogene. CDR3 length: 14 amino acids. CDR3 residues: CASSPGGWNTEAFF. In nucleotides, the CDR3 is TGTGCCAGCAGCCCCGGGGGTTGGAACACTGAAGCTTTCTTT.

The J gene is TRBJ2-1, the V gene TRBV28; D is undetermined. Deletions cut 5 bases from V and 7 bases from J, with 15 bases between. Germline CDR1 reads MDHEN; CDR2 reads SYDVKM. The CDR3 totals 14 residues. The CDR3 region is CASSRVSLGNEQFF. In DNA form, the CDR3 reads TGTGCCAGCAGTCGGGTTTCCCTCGGAAATGAGCAGTTCTTC.

The genes are TRBV2 and TRBJ2-7, with D hard to call. CDR1 is SNHLY and CDR2 is FYNNEI in the germline V gene. The V and J ends lost 4 bases and 2 bases respectively, with 3 bases between them. The length of the CDR3 is 11 residues. The DNA for the CDR3 is TGTGCCAGCAGTGTAACCTACGAGCAGTACTTC. As protein: CASSVTYEQYF.

The chain links TRBV11-2 to TRBJ2-3; 7 bases are a match to TRBD1. CDR1 and CDR2 (germline): SGHAT, FQNNGV. The J segment lost 0 bases and the V segment lost 1 base, leaving 4 bases of the junction unmatched. The CDR3 covers 16 residues. CDR3 sequence: CASSLGRQGSTDTQYF. CDR3 sequence (DNA): TGTGCCAGCAGCTTAGGGCGACAGGGTAGCACAGATACGCAGTATTTT.

CDR3 sequence (DNA): TGCGCCAGCAGCCAAGCAGGGAGGGGGTACGAGCAGTACTTC. Protein: CASSQAGRGYEQYF. This chain uses TRBV4-1 with TRBJ2-7, with D possibly being TRBD2 (7 bases). Between the trimmed V and J ends, which lost 1 base and 4 bases, there was a span of 11 bases. The CDR3 runs to 14 residues. CDR1 is MGHRA and CDR2 is YSYEKL in the germline V gene.

CDR3 in DNA: TGTGCCAGCAGCGCGACAGGGGGACCCTACAATGAGCAGTTCTTC. This codes for CASSATGGPYNEQFF. This chain connects TRBV6-5 to TRBJ2-1, with 9 bases matching TRBD1. Trimming removed 6 bases from V and 2 bases from J; junction bases left unmatched: 5. Germline V CDR1 and CDR2: MNHEY, SVGAGI. The CDR3 sequence is 15 residues long.

This chain links TRBV6-6 with TRBJ2-4, with 11 bases lining up with TRBD2. J was trimmed by 1 base and V by 5 bases; bases with no gene match: 10. Germline V CDR1 and CDR2: MNHNY, SVGAGI (reference sequence). The CDR3 is 18 amino acids. Written as DNA, the CDR3 is TGTGCCAGCAGTCCTAATAGCGGGGGGGCCCTGGCCAAAAACATTCAGTACTTC. It translates to CASSPNSGGALAKNIQYF.

The genes are TRBV5-4 and TRBJ2-3, with D perhaps TRBD2 (6 bases). CDR1 is SGHNT and CDR2 is YYREEE in the germline V gene (reference sequence). The CDR3 is 14 amino acids. V lost 0 bases to trimming and J lost 2 bases, with 7 bases between them. DNA of the CDR3: TGTGCCAGCAGCTTGGGCGGGGACACAGATACGCAGTATTTT. Protein: CASSLGGDTDTQYF.

The chain combines TRBV9 with TRBJ1-2; no definite D call. Trimming left V 1 base short and J 2 bases short, with 9 bases between. Germline V gene sequence: CDR1 SGDLS, CDR2 YYNGEE. The CDR3 length is 14 residues. The CDR3 DNA reads as TGTGCCAGCAGCGTACATACGGGGAACTATGGCTACACCTTC. It encodes CASSVHTGNYGYTF.

The chain employs TRBV24-1 and TRBJ2-2, with D possibly being TRBD1 (5 bases). Germline lookup yields CDR1 KGHDR and CDR2 SFDVKD. The V and J ends lost 3 bases and 9 bases respectively, with 19 bases between them. The CDR3 runs to 16 residues. This CDR3 reads CATSDRSLQQGRELFF. In DNA, the CDR3 is TGTGCCACCAGTGATCGGTCGCTACAGCAGGGCCGGGAGCTGTTTTTT.

The table lists this clone with a few counts. The V gene is TRBV6-5, the J gene TRBJ2-2, with 8 nucleotides matching TRBD2. V lost 7 bases to trimming and J lost 4 bases; unmatched junction nucleotides: 8. Per germline, CDR1 MNHEY and CDR2 SVGAGI. The CDR3 runs to 15 residues. CDR3 sequence reads: CASTLKRGLTGELFF. The CDR3 DNA is TGTGCCAGCACTCTTAAGCGGGGGCTCACCGGGGAGCTGTTTTTT.

DNA for the CDR3: TGTGCCAGCAGCCAAGTTGGGGCTAGCGTTGAGCAGTTCTTC. Protein sequence: CASSQVGASVEQFF. The chain combines TRBV3-1 (or the pseudogene TRBV3-2) with TRBJ2-1; TRBD2 might be the D (6 bases). This CDR3 contains 14 residues. Trimming cost V 1 base and J 9 bases, with 13 bases left between them. The germline V gene has CDR1 LGHDT and CDR2 YNNKEL (reference sequence).

This clone was detected only a few times. The V gene is TRBV28, the J gene TRBJ1-5, with 8 bases matching TRBD1. This CDR3 has 14 amino acids. The V segment lost 8 bases and the J segment 0 bases; nucleotides outside the gene matches: 3. The V gene's germline CDR1 is MDHEN and CDR2 SYDVKM. The chain's CDR3 is CASGTGNSNQPQHF. The DNA for the CDR3 is TGTGCCAGCGGGACAGGTAATAGCAATCAGCCCCAGCATTTT.

This clone was recorded many times. The chain links TRBV11-2 to TRBJ2-1, with TRBD2 matching 7 bases. The CDR3 has 14 residues. V gave up 0 bases and J gave up 8 bases; unmatched junction bases: 4. Germline V gene sequence: CDR1 SGHAT, CDR2 FQNNGV. CDR3 region: CASSLDGRIDEQFF. Written as DNA, the CDR3 is TGTGCCAGCAGCTTAGACGGGAGGATCGATGAGCAGTTCTTC.

The sample holds a few counts of this clone. The V call is TRBV28, the J call TRBJ1-3; D is uncertain. The CDR3 runs to 15 residues. With 5 bases removed from V and 1 base from J, the gap between germline ends came to 12 bases. The germline gives CDR1 MDHEN, CDR2 SYDVKM. The CDR3, as DNA: TGTGCCAGCAGTAGAGAGGCGGGTTCTGGAAACACCATATATTTT. It encodes CASSREAGSGNTIYF.

This clone has only one observation. CDR3 sequence (DNA): TGTGCCTGGACCCCAGGGGTAGGGGCTAATGAAAAACTGTTTTTT. Protein product: CAWTPGVGANEKLFF. V is TRBV30 and J is TRBJ1-4, with D perhaps matching TRBD1 (6 bases). The CDR3 is 15 amino acids. V gave up 4 bases and J gave up 3 bases, with 15 bases separating them. Germline values: CDR1 GTSNPN, CDR2 SVGIG (reference sequence).

The chain carries TRBV7-2 and TRBJ2-5; no clear D gene. Germline V gene data show CDR1 as SGHTA and CDR2 as FQGNSA. Between the trimmed V and J ends, which lost 0 bases and 5 bases, there was a span of 13 bases. The CDR3 is 15 amino acids. In nucleotides, the CDR3 is TGTGCCAGCAGCTTAGCCCCGGTCACCTGGGAGACCCAGTACTTC. Amino acid sequence: CASSLAPVTWETQYF.

This rearrangement joins TRBV12-5 to TRBJ1-6, with 8 positions matching TRBD1. V lost 0 bases to trimming and J lost 6 bases; unmatched junction nucleotides: 19. In germline, CDR1 is LGHNT, CDR2 FRNRAP. The CDR3 sequence is 21 residues long. This CDR3 is CASGLVNPTFLSGGPNSPLHF. CDR3 sequence (DNA): TGTGCTAGTGGTTTGGTAAACCCCACTTTCTTATCAGGGGGCCCTAATTCACCCCTCCACTTT.

The genes are TRBV30 and TRBJ2-5; TRBD2 aligns across 13 bases. The germline V gene has CDR1 GTSNPN and CDR2 SVGIG (reference sequence). J was trimmed by 5 bases and V by 4 bases; bases with no gene match: 7. The CDR3 contains 15 residues. CDR3 DNA sequence: TGTGCCTGGACCTACGGACTAGCGGGGGTGGAGACCCAGTACTTC. Its translation is CAWTYGLAGVETQYF.

The chain employs TRBV3-1 (or the pseudogene TRBV3-2) and TRBJ2-3; the match to TRBD2 covers 8 bases. J was trimmed by 0 bases and V by 4 bases; bases with no gene match: 12. Germline V gene data show CDR1 as LGHDT and CDR2 as YNNKEL (reference sequence). The CDR3 contains 18 residues. CDR3 in DNA: TGTGCCAGCAGCCCAGAGGGGGGCGGGGGGTCAAGCACAGATACGCAGTATTTT. Protein product: CASSPEGGGGSSTDTQYF.